The rows below give T cell receptor beta chains drawn from one sample of a study of blood T cell repertoires in COVID-19. TCRdb keeps only in-frame clones here, not all; method: immunoSEQ multiplex PCR. The table has 60,000 to 85,000 clones, 84% seen once. Sample: peripheral blood. These receptors were taken from a man between 65 and 85 years old with acute or convalescent COVID-19. The CDR3 runs from the conserved cysteine through the conserved F or W. A D gene is named only where the DNA matches it firmly. Clone size is not always given. Where it is, it says once, few, many or a class for expanded clones.

>TRBV20-1|TRBJ2-1|.|.|12
CSASREGNEQFF
TGCAGTGCTAGTCGGGAAGGAAATGAGCAGTTCTTC
>TRBV18|TRBJ2-7|.|TRBD1|15
CASSQGQGPSYEQYF
TGTGCCAGCTCACAGGGACAGGGGCCCTCCTACGAGCAGTACTTC
>TRBV5-8|TRBJ1-1|.|.|13
CASSLRQRAEAFF
TGTGCCAGCAGCCTACGACAGCGGGCTGAAGCTTTCTTT
>TRBV2|TRBJ1-6|few|TRBD1|17
CASSEAGDRGGNSPLHF
TGTGCCAGCAGTGAAGCCGGCGACAGGGGCGGTAATTCACCCCTCCACTTT
>TRBV9|TRBJ1-2|once|.|15
CASSVGSAQPYGYTF
TGTGCCAGCAGCGTAGGGTCGGCACAGCCATATGGCTACACCTTC
>TRBV7-2|TRBJ2-7|once|TRBD1|14
CASSWTGGPYEQYF
TGTGCCAGCAGCTGGACAGGGGGCCCCTACGAGCAGTACTTC
>TRBV15|TRBJ1-2|.|.|13
CATSREGRIGYTF
TGTGCCACCAGCAGGGAGGGTAGGATTGGCTACACCTTC
>TRBV28|TRBJ1-6|.|.|12
CASSTAPGTLHF
TGTGCCAGCAGTACAGCTCCCGGAACCCTCCACTTT
>TRBV6-6|TRBJ2-5|.|TRBD2|15
CASSYGGLAGGGQYF
TGTGCCAGCAGTTACGGGGGACTAGCGGGAGGTGGCCAGTACTTC
>TRBV28|TRBJ1-4|.|.|11
CASSYMEKLFF
TGTGCCAGCAGTTACATGGAAAAACTGTTTTTT
>TRBV18|TRBJ1-5|.|TRBD1|15
CASSPDRGGNQPQHF
TGTGCCAGCTCCCCTGACAGGGGTGGCAATCAGCCCCAGCATTTT
>TRBV24-1|TRBJ2-1|.|TRBD2|14
CATSVAGLESEQFF
TGTGCCACCAGTGTGGCGGGACTAGAGTCCGAGCAGTTCTTC
>TRBV7-2|TRBJ2-7|.|.|15
CASGESAHSSYEQYF
TGTGCCAGCGGCGAATCTGCGCACAGCTCCTACGAGCAGTACTTC
>TRBV29-1|TRBJ1-2|.|TRBD1|16
CSVEDMGQVTDYGYTF
TGCAGCGTTGAAGATATGGGACAGGTTACGGACTATGGCTACACCTTC
>TRBV5-4|TRBJ1-5|.|.|15
CASSEGHSSNQPQHF
TGTGCCAGCAGTGAAGGACATTCTAGCAATCAGCCCCAGCATTTT
>TRBV6-5|TRBJ2-5|.|TRBD2|14
CASSYASSGETQYF
TGTGCCAGCAGTTACGCCTCTAGCGGAGAGACCCAGTACTTC